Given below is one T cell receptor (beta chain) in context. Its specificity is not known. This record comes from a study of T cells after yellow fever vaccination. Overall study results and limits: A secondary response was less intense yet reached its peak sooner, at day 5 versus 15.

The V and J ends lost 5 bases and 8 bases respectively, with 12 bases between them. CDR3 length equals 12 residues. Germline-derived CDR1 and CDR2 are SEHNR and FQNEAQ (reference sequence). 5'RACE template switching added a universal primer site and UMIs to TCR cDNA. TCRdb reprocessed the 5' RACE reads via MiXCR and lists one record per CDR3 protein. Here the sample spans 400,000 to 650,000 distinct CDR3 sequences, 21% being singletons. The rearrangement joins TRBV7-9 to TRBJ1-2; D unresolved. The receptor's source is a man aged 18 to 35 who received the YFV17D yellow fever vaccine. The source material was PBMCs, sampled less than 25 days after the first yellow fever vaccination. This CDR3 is CASSMTSEGYTF. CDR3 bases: TGTGCCAGCAGCATGACCTCAGAGGGCTACACCTTC.